These 10 T cell receptor beta chains came from one sample sequenced in a study of T cell responses to AZD1222 COVID-19 vaccine. Repertoires were generated with immunoSEQ multiplex PCR, while TCRdb's copy carries only in-frame clones and drops some. The sample lists 150,000 to 160,000 clones, 86% seen once, with more than 5.5% in the top ten. The input for sequencing was peripheral blood, taken on day 0 of MenACWY control vaccination. The receptors here all came from an adult in good health.

The gene calls are TRBV19 and TRBJ1-5; 8 nucleotides align to TRBD1. There are 15 residues in the CDR3. Germline CDR1 is LNHDA and CDR2 is SQIVND (reference sequence). V lost 7 bases to trimming and J lost 2 bases; unmatched junction nucleotides: 7. The CDR3 DNA reads as TGTGCCAGTACCACGGACAGGGAGGGCAATCAGCCCCAGCATTTT. It specifies CASTTDREGNQPQHF.

V and J are TRBV4-3 and TRBJ2-3; D remains unclear. This CDR3 spans 17 amino acids. Trimming removed 0 bases at V and 6 bases at J, with 19 bases between. Germline V gene lookup returns CDR1 LGHNA and CDR2 YSLEER. CDR3 DNA: TGCGCCAGCAGCCAAGATCTTTTTATCGGTGGTGCCGATACGCAGTATTTT. It encodes CASSQDLFIGGADTQYF.

The chain has TRBV24-1 and TRBJ1-4; no firm D call. Between the trimmed V and J ends, which lost 3 bases and 3 bases, there was a span of 10 bases. The CDR3 runs to 15 residues. CDR1 and CDR2 from the germline V gene are KGHDR and SFDVKD. The CDR3 loop is CATSDPSDPNEKLFF. CDR3 DNA sequence: TGTGCCACCAGTGATCCTTCGGACCCTAATGAAAAACTGTTTTTT.

V gene TRBV7-2 combines with J gene TRBJ2-3; D might be TRBD2 (5 bases). With 5 bases removed from V and 0 bases from J, the gap between germline ends came to 18 bases. Germline V gives CDR1 SGHTA, CDR2 FQGNSA. CDR3 length: 17 residues. As DNA, the CDR3 is TGTGCCAGCAGCCCCGGGCCATTTGGCGGGAGCACAGATACGCAGTATTTT. This encodes CASSPGPFGGSTDTQYF.

V is TRBV2 and J is TRBJ1-5, with 8 nucleotides matching TRBD1. Germline CDR1 reads SNHLY; CDR2 reads FYNNEI. V lost 6 bases to trimming and J lost 8 bases; unmatched junction nucleotides: 9. This CDR3 region has 14 residues. The CDR3 loop reads CASRKRTGREPQHF. CDR3 DNA sequence: TGTGCCAGCAGGAAGAGGACAGGGCGTGAGCCCCAGCATTTT.

The V and J genes are TRBV6-4 and TRBJ1-5; D perhaps matches TRBD1 (6 bases). Germline V gene data show CDR1 as MRHNA and CDR2 as SNTAGT. V was clipped by 3 bases and J by 7 bases, with 10 bases between them. The CDR3 consists of 13 residues. The CDR3 nucleotides read TGTGCCAGCAGTGAGGGGGCTGGACAGCCCCAGCATTTT. This translates into CASSEGAGQPQHF.

The chain couples TRBV7-9 to TRBJ1-2; TRBD1 is a possible D gene (5 bases). The V end was cut by 1 base, the J end by 7 bases, with 13 bases between. CDR3 length: 14 amino acids. The germline V gene has CDR1 SEHNR and CDR2 FQNEAQ (reference sequence). The CDR3 region has the DNA TGTGCCAGCAGCTTAGGGAGGGGACTTGGTGGCTACACCTTC. It translates to CASSLGRGLGGYTF.

This chain connects TRBV4-3 to TRBJ1-2; the D gene is possibly TRBD1 (5 bases). There are 17 residues in the CDR3. V was pared by 4 bases and J by 2 bases, with 20 bases between. Looked up from germline, CDR1 is LGHNA and CDR2 is YSLEER. The CDR3 protein is CASSPRDLEVGNYGYTF. The CDR3 nucleotides are TGCGCCAGCAGCCCGCGGGACCTGGAGGTTGGAAACTATGGCTACACCTTC.

The chain carries TRBV5-1 and TRBJ2-2; D remains unclear. CDR3 length equals 14 residues. Trimming stripped 4 bases from V and 6 bases from J, with 13 bases between. Germline CDR1 reads SGHRS; CDR2 reads YFSETQ. The CDR3 loop is CASSEATTAGELFF. The CDR3 DNA reads as TGCGCCAGCAGCGAAGCCACTACGGCCGGGGAGCTGTTTTTT.

The chain links TRBV5-1 to TRBJ1-2; 12 bases match TRBD1. The germline V gene has CDR1 SGHRS and CDR2 YFSETQ. V shed 0 bases, J shed 7 bases, and the junction held 4 bases outside the gene matches. The CDR3 contains 15 residues. The CDR3 sequence: CASSLEGQGAGGYTF. The CDR3, as DNA: TGCGCCAGCAGCTTGGAGGGACAGGGGGCAGGTGGCTACACCTTC.